Following are 14 T cell receptor beta chains from one sample sequenced in a study of blood T cells in healthy people across ages. It was with a sample-barcoded 5' primer and a J-beta primer mix that a second PCR of roughly 7 to 12 cycles was run. TCRdb re-derived calls from the 5' RACE reads in MiXCR, one entry per CDR3 protein. Here the sample spans some 1.6 million distinct CDR3 sequences, around 36% being singletons. Material for sequencing was blood. Receptors were obtained from a woman in her 30s in good health.

The chain links TRBV28 to TRBJ2-7; a weak D match, TRBD2 (6 bases). Germline CDR1 reads MDHEN; CDR2 reads SYDVKM. V shed 4 bases and J shed 2 bases, with 18 bases lying between them. The CDR3 covers 16 residues. DNA of the CDR3: TGTGCCAGCAGTTCCAACCTAGGAGGGTTGCCCTACGAGCAGTACTTC. It yields the protein CASSSNLGGLPYEQYF.

This clonotype was counted between two and nine times. The chain has TRBV2 and TRBJ2-1; the D gene is possibly TRBD1 (6 bases). Germline-derived CDR1 and CDR2 are SNHLY and FYNNEI. V gave up 7 bases and J gave up 9 bases, with 19 bases separating them. The CDR3 extends over 14 amino acids. The CDR3 loop is CASTILGAPGEQFF. DNA for the CDR3: TGTGCCAGCACCATCCTGGGGGCCCCGGGTGAGCAGTTCTTC. The complete variable domain, with remaining parts taken from reference TRBV2 and TRBJ2-1, reads EPEVTQTPSHQVTQMGQEVILRCVPISNHLYFYWYRQILGQKVEFLVSFYNNEISEKSEIFDDQFSVERPDGSNFTLKIRSTKLEDSAMYFCASTILGAPGEQFFGPGTRLTVL.

This clonotype was detected once. This chain links TRBV20-1 with TRBJ1-2; weak D call: TRBD1 (6 bases). The CDR3 length is 12 residues. Deletions cut 1 base from V and 7 bases from J, with 10 bases between. Looked up from germline, CDR1 is DFQATT and CDR2 is SNEGSKA (reference sequence). DNA of the CDR3: TGCAGTGCTAGAGGGGGGGCGGTTGGCTACACCTTC. It specifies CSARGGAVGYTF.

CDR3 protein: CASSLPGRNREGPDYGYTF. CDR3 nucleotides: TGTGCCAGCAGCTTACCCGGCCGAAACAGGGAAGGCCCCGACTATGGCTACACCTTC. The chain uses TRBV13 and TRBJ1-2; maybe TRBD1 (6 bases). Trimming removed 2 bases at V and 3 bases at J, with 25 bases between. Germline V CDR1 and CDR2: PRHDT, FYEKMQ (reference sequence). The CDR3 totals 19 residues.

V and J are TRBV7-8 and TRBJ1-6; TRBD1 might be the D (6 bases). Per germline, CDR1 SGHVS and CDR2 FQNEAQ. V was clipped by 5 bases and J by 8 bases, with 22 bases between them. The length of the CDR3 is 17 residues. The CDR3 DNA reads as TGTGCCAGCAGCCTGGAGGGGGGGCGATTATTTTATTCACCCCTCCACTTT. It is translated as CASSLEGGRLFYSPLHF.

This clonotype appeared a few times. This chain uses TRBV21-1 with TRBJ2-7; the table assigns TRBD1, which was not confirmed against the DNA. TRBV21-1 is a recognized pseudogene. The CDR3 runs to 15 residues. The chain's CDR3 is CASSNKNPRVRQQYF. The CDR3 DNA reads TGTGCCAGCAGCAACAAGAATCCGCGGGTGCGCCAGCAGTACTTC.

This clonotype was counted ten times or more. The gene calls are TRBV5-1 and TRBJ2-7; D gene unclear. Germline V lookup: CDR1 SGHRS, CDR2 YFSETQ. CDR3 length equals 13 residues. Trimming cost V 0 bases and J 4 bases, with 8 bases left between them. The CDR3 reads CASSLVGLYEQYF. In DNA form, the CDR3 reads TGCGCCAGCAGCTTGGTGGGCCTGTACGAGCAGTACTTC.

The gene calls are TRBV28 and TRBJ1-1; perhaps TRBD1 as D (6 bases). Germline V CDR1 and CDR2: MDHEN, SYDVKM. Trimming removed 6 bases at V and 5 bases at J, with 16 bases between. This CDR3 is built from 14 residues. DNA for the CDR3: TGTGCCAGCAGCGGGGGGGGGGCAGGAACTGAAGCTTTCTTT. It encodes CASSGGGAGTEAFF.

For this clonotype: An end of the junction differs from the germline gene, which may be a read error. The chain recombines TRBV7-8 with TRBJ1-2; 7 nucleotides line up with TRBD1. Germline CDR1 reads SGHVS; CDR2 reads FQNEAQ. The CDR3 covers 16 residues. The CDR3 loop reads CASSSTNRQGPYGYTF. The CDR3 DNA is TGCGCCAGCAGCTCAACTAATCGACAGGGACCCTATGGCTACACCTTC.

Comments on this clonotype: The germline gene is not matched at one end of the junction; a read error may be the cause. The rearrangement joins TRBV4-1 to TRBJ2-7; perhaps TRBD2 as D (7 bases). Germline V gene lookup returns CDR1 MGHRA and CDR2 YSYEKL. The CDR3 has 18 residues. The CDR3 here is CASGQPVGGRWRGYEQYF. The CDR3 region has the DNA TGCGCCAGCGGCCAACCGGTGGGGGGGCGGTGGAGGGGCTACGAGCAGTACTTC.

The chain links TRBV3-1 to TRBJ2-5; 8 bases map to TRBD2. Germline V gives CDR1 LGHDT, CDR2 YNNKEL (reference sequence). The CDR3 totals 17 residues. V shed 1 base and J 5 bases; nucleotides not matched to a gene: 12. The CDR3 spells CASSQVQARGAGETQYF. The CDR3 bases are TGTGCCAGCAGCCAAGTTCAAGCGCGGGGGGCCGGGGAGACCCAGTACTTC.

The chain links TRBV6-2 or TRBV6-3 to TRBJ2-1; possible D gene TRBD1, 6 bases. The germline CDR1 and CDR2 sequences are MNHEY and SVGEGT. This CDR3 is 15 amino acids long. V shed 7 bases and J shed 5 bases, with 18 bases lying between them. The CDR3 nucleotides read TGTGCCAGCAAAGTCACAGGGCATTTTCACAATGAGCAGTTCTTC. It specifies CASKVTGHFHNEQFF.

This chain links TRBV3-1 with TRBJ1-2, with D possibly matching TRBD1 (5 bases). This CDR3 contains 15 residues. V shed 4 bases and J shed 2 bases, with 14 bases lying between them. The V gene's germline CDR1 is LGHDT and CDR2 YNNKEL (reference sequence). CDR3 loop: CASSPVVGANYGYTF. The CDR3 DNA follows: TGTGCCAGCAGCCCCGTTGTTGGGGCCAACTATGGCTACACCTTC.

This clonotype showed up just a few times. This chain joins TRBV15 and TRBJ2-1; 8 bases are shared with TRBD1. Trimming took 4 bases from V and 1 from J; bases not matched to a gene: 3. Germline-derived CDR1 and CDR2 are LNHNV and YYDKDF (reference sequence). The CDR3 sequence is 15 residues long. This chain's CDR3 is CATSTDRGSYNEQFF. In DNA, the CDR3 is TGTGCCACCAGCACCGACAGGGGATCCTACAATGAGCAGTTCTTC. Together with reference TRBV15 and TRBJ2-1, the CDR3 gives the full variable domain: DAMVIQNPRYQVTQFGKPVTLSCSQTLNHNVMYWYQQKSSQAPKLLFHYYDKDFNNEADTPDNFQSRRPNTSFCFLDIRSPGLGDTAMYLCATSTDRGSYNEQFFGPGTRLTVL.